This TCR beta chain was sequenced during a study of T-cell reconstitution after alpha-beta-depleted transplantation in children. This sample's TCRbeta library carried unique molecular identifier barcodes. Each CDR3 protein gets one entry after TCRdb re-called the PCR reads with MiXCR. The data hold about 610,000 distinct CDR3 sequences, with about 11% observed a single time. This clonotype was recorded at least ten times. V was cut by 9 bases and J by 2 bases, with 13 bases left in between. The germline V gene has CDR1 KGHDR and CDR2 SFDVKD. This CDR3 has 14 amino acids. This sequence originates from a human donor who donated a stem cell graft to a child with acute myeloid leukemia. The chain uses TRBV24-1 and TRBJ1-5; weak D call: TRBD1 (5 bases). Sequencing was performed on PBMCs from the stem cell graft donor, taken from the stem cell graft. This CDR3 is CATGGRGGNQPQHF. The CDR3 nucleotides read TGTGCCACCGGGGGAAGGGGAGGCAATCAGCCCCAGCATTTT.